This T cell receptor beta chain was sequenced in a study of neurological immune-mediated disorders. TCRdb re-called the 5' RACE reads with MiXCR, one entry per CDR3 protein. Of around 69,000 distinct CDR3 sequences in the sample, more than 8.5% were seen once. Germline V gives CDR1 MNHEY, CDR2 SMNVEV (reference sequence). There are 11 residues in the CDR3. V was shortened by 6 bases and J by 7 bases, with 9 bases between the two germline ends. This clonotype was detected ten times or more. As for time point: longitudinal time-point 1 (baseline). Among the participants, healthy controls were blood bank volunteers in Maryland, USA. Unsorted libraries were prepared from 2 million PBMCs that had been stored at -80 C.

Sequencing was done on a sample of PBMCs. The V and J genes are TRBV27 and TRBJ1-2, with D maybe TRBD1 (6 bases). The TCR originated in a man aged 30-40 years in good health. The CDR3 loop reads CASSTGSGYTF. As DNA, the CDR3 is TGTGCCAGCAGCACAGGGAGTGGCTACACCTTC.